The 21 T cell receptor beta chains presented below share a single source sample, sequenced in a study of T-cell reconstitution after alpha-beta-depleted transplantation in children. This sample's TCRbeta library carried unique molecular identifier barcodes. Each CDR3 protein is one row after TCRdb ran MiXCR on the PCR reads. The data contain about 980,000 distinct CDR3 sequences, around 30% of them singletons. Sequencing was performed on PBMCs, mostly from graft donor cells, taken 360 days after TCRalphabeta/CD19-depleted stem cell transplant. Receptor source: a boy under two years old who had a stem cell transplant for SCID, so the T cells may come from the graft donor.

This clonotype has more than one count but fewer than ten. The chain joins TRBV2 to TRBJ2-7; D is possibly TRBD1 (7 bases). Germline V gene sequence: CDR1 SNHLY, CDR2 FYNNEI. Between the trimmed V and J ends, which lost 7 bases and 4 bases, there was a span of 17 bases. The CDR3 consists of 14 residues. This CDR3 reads CASTSTGRNYEQYF. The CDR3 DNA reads TGTGCCAGCACCTCGACAGGGAGGAATTACGAGCAGTACTTC.

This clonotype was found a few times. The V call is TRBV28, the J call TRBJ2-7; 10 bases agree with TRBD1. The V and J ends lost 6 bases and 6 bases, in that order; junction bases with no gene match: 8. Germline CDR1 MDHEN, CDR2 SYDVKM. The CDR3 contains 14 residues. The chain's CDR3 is CASRPGQGLAEQYF. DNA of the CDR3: TGTGCCAGCAGACCGGGACAGGGGTTAGCCGAGCAGTACTTC.

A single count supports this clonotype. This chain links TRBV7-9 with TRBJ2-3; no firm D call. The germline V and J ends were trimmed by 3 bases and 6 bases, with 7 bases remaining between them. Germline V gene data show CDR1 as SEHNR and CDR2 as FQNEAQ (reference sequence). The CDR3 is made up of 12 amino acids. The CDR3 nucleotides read TGTGCCAGCAGCTTCAAATTTGATACGCAGTATTTT. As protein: CASSFKFDTQYF.

The CDR3 bases are TGTGCCAGCAGTACTAAAGGCGGCAATCAGCCCCAGCATTTT. It codes for CASSTKGGNQPQHF. The J gene is TRBJ1-5, the V gene TRBV12-3 or TRBV12-4, with no clear D. The V and J ends lost 5 bases and 2 bases respectively, with 10 bases between them. This CDR3 has 14 residues.

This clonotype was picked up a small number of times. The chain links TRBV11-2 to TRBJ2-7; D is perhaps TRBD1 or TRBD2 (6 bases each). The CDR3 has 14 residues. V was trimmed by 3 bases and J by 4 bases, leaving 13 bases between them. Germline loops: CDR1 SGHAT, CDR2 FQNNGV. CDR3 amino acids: CASSFGAGQYEQYF. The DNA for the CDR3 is TGTGCCAGCAGCTTCGGTGCGGGACAATACGAGCAGTACTTC.

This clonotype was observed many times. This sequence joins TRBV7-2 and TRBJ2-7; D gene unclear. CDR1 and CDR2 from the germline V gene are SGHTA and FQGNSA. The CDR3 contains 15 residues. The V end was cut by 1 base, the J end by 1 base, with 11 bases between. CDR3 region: CASSLEGGGSYEQYF. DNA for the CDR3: TGTGCCAGCAGCTTAGAGGGCGGTGGGTCCTACGAGCAGTACTTC. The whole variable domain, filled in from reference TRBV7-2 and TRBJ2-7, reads GAGVSQSPSNKVTEKGKDVELRCDPISGHTALYWYRQSLGQGLEFLIYFQGNSAPDKSGLPSDRFSAERTGGSVSTLTIQRTQQEDSAVYLCASSLEGGGSYEQYFGPGTRLTVT.

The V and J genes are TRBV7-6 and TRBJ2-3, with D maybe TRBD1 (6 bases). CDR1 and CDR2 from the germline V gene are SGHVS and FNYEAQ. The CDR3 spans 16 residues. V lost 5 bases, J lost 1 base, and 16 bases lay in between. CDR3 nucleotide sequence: TGTGCCAGCAGCCCCCAGGGGATTCTCCGCACAGATACGCAGTATTTT. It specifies CASSPQGILRTDTQYF.

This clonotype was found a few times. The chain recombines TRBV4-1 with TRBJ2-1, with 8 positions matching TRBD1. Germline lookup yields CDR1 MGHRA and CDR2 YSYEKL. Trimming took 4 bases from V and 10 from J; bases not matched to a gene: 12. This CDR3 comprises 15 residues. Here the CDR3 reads CASSPTAGQGMEQFF. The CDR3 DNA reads TGCGCCAGCAGCCCGACCGCAGGACAGGGAATGGAGCAGTTCTTC.

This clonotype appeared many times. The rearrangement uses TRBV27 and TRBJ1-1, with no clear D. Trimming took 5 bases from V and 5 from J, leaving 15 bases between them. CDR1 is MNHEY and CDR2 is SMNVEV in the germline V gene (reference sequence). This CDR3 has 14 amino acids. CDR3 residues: CASSPYLFGTEAFF. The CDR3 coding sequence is TGTGCCAGCAGTCCTTATCTTTTCGGTACTGAAGCTTTCTTT.

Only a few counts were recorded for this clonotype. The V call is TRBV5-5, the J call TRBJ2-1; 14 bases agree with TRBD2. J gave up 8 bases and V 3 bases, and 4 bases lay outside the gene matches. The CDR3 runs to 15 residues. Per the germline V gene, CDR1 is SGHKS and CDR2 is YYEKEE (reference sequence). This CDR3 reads CASSYGTSGGYEQFF. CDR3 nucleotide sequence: TGTGCCAGCAGCTATGGGACTAGCGGGGGTTATGAGCAGTTCTTC.

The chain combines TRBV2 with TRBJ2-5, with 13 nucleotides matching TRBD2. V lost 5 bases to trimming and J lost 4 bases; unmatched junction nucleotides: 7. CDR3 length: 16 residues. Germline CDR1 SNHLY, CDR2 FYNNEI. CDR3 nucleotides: TGTGCCAGCAGTCTTCGACTAGCGGGGGGCACAGAGACCCAGTACTTC. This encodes CASSLRLAGGTETQYF.

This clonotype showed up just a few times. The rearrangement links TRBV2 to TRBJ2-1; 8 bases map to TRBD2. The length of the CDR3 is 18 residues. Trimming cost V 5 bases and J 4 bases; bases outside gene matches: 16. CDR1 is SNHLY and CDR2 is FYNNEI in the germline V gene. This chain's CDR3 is CASSNYRWGGGIYNEQFF. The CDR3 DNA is TGTGCCAGCAGTAACTACCGATGGGGCGGGGGGATTTACAATGAGCAGTTCTTC.

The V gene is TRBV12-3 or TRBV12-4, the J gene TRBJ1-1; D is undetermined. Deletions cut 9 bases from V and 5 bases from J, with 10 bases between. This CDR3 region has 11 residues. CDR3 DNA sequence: TGTGCCAGTACCCGGAAAACTGAAGCTTTCTTT. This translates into CASTRKTEAFF.

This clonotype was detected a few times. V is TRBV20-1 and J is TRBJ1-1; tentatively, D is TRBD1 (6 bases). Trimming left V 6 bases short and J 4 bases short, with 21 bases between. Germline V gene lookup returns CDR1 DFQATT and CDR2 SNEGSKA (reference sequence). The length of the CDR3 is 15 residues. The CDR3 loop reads CSARDTYLMGTEAFF. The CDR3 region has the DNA TGCAGTGCACGGGACACCTACCTTATGGGCACTGAAGCTTTCTTT.

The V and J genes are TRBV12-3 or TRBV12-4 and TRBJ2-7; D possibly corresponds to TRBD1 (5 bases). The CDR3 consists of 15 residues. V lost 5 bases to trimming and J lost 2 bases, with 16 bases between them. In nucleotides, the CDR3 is TGTGCCAGCAGTCCTTGGGGCAGCGCGGCCTACGAGCAGTACTTC. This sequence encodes CASSPWGSAAYEQYF.

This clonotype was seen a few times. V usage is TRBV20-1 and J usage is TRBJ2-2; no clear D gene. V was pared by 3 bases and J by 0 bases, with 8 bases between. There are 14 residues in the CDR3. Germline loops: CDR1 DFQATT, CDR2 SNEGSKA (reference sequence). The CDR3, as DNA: TGCAGTGCTAGTCAGGACCCGAACACCGGGGAGCTGTTTTTT. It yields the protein CSASQDPNTGELFF.

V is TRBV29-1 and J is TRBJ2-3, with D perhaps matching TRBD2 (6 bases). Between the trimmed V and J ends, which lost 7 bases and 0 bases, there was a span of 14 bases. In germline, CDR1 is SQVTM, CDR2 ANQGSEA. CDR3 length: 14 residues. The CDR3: CSAQTSLSTDTQYF. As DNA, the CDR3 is TGCAGCGCCCAGACTAGTTTAAGCACAGATACGCAGTATTTT.

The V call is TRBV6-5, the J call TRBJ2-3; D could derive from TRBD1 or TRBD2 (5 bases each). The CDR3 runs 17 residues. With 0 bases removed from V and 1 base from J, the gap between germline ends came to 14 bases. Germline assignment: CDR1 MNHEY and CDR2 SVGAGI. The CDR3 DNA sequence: TGTGCCAGCAGTTACTCGAAAAGGACGGGACGCACAGATACGCAGTATTTT. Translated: CASSYSKRTGRTDTQYF.

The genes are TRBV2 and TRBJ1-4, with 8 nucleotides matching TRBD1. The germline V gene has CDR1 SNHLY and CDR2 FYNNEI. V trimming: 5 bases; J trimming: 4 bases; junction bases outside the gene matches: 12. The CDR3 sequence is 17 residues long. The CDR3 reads CASSPDRGPTFNEKLFF. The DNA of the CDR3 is TGTGCCAGCAGTCCCGACAGGGGCCCGACTTTTAATGAAAAACTGTTTTTT. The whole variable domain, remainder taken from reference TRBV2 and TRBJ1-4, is EPEVTQTPSHQVTQMGQEVILRCVPISNHLYFYWYRQILGQKVEFLVSFYNNEISEKSEIFDDQFSVERPDGSNFTLKIRSTKLEDSAMYFCASSPDRGPTFNEKLFFGSGTQLSVL.

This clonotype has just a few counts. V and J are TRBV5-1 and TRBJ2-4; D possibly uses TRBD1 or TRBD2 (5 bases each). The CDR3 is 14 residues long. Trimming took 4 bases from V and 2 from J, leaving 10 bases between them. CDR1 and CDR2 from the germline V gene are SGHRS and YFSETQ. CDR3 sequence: CASSRDGTKNIQYF. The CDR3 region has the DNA TGCGCCAGCAGCCGGGACGGAACCAAAAACATTCAGTACTTC.

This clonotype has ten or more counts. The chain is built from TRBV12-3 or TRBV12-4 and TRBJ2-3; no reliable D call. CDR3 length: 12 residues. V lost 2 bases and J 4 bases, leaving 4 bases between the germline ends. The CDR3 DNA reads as TGTGCCAGCAGTTTATCCCCAGATACGCAGTATTTT. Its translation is CASSLSPDTQYF.